This T cell receptor (beta chain) was retrieved from a study of identical twins. Study-wide results and limits: Modelling underestimated the level of out-of-frame TCR alpha sharing observed in monozygotic twins.

MiXCR was run by TCRdb on the 5' RACE reads, yielding one entry per CDR3 protein. Of roughly 1,500,000 distinct CDR3 sequences in the sample, about 30% are singletons; the top ten hold roughly 0.3%. There are a few counts of this clonotype. Its antigen remains unknown. The CDR3 covers 14 residues. V dropped 5 bases and J dropped 2 bases, with 12 bases sitting between them. Per the germline V gene, CDR1 is MNHEY and CDR2 is SMNVEV (reference sequence). Sequenced material: cord blood. This sequence was found in a newborn girl in good health. This sequence joins TRBV27 and TRBJ2-5; tentatively, D is TRBD1 (6 bases). The CDR3 DNA reads TGTGCCAGCAGTATCCCAGGGGATCAAGAGACCCAGTACTTC. It translates to CASSIPGDQETQYF.